This passage covers 27 T cell receptor beta chains from one sample sequenced in a study of radiotherapy plus CTLA-4 blockade in lung cancer. Method: immunoSEQ multiplex PCR; TCRdb's copy keeps in-frame clones and lacks some. Here the sample spans some 30,000 clones, around 75% being singletons. Sequences were derived from peripheral blood, sampled from a patient treated with radiotherapy plus ipilimumab. The receptors originated from a human donor with non-small cell lung cancer that progressed on radiotherapy plus ipilimumab.

This chain links TRBV6-6 with TRBJ2-4; 7 bases agree with TRBD1. J gave up 3 bases and V 4 bases, and 9 bases lay outside the gene matches. The germline V gene has CDR1 MNHNY and CDR2 SVGAGI (reference sequence). CDR3 length: 16 residues. For the CDR3, the DNA is TGTGCCAGCAGTTCCTTACGACAGGGTGGCAAAAACATTCAGTACTTC. This sequence encodes CASSSLRQGGKNIQYF.

This clone was counted a few times. The rearrangement links TRBV19 to TRBJ2-7; 7 bases agree with TRBD1. CDR3 length: 13 residues. Germline V gene lookup returns CDR1 LNHDA and CDR2 SQIVND (reference sequence). V was clipped by 6 bases and J by 6 bases; unmatched bases: 8. The CDR3 loop is CASSPDRWAEQYF. The CDR3 coding sequence is TGTGCCAGTAGCCCGGACAGGTGGGCCGAGCAGTACTTC.

This chain links TRBV7-2 with TRBJ2-5; D gene ambiguous. Trimming removed 5 bases from V and 5 bases from J, with 9 bases in between. This CDR3 is 12 amino acids long. Germline CDR1 is SGHTA and CDR2 is FQGNSA. CDR3 sequence reads: CASSPGVETQYF. The CDR3 nucleotides are TGTGCCAGCAGCCCTGGGGTGGAGACCCAGTACTTC.

This clone appeared a few times. The chain recombines TRBV6-5 with TRBJ2-2; 7 positions match TRBD1. J was trimmed by 5 bases and V by 6 bases; bases with no gene match: 3. Germline CDR1 is MNHEY and CDR2 is SVGAGI. This CDR3 is built from 13 residues. Here the CDR3 reads CASRRQGTGELFF. Written as DNA, the CDR3 is TGTGCCAGCAGGAGACAGGGAACCGGGGAGCTGTTTTTT.

The genes are TRBV28 and TRBJ2-7; the match to TRBD1 covers 7 bases. V lost 5 bases, J lost 0 bases, and 7 bases stayed unmatched. This CDR3 has 15 amino acids. Germline loops: CDR1 MDHEN, CDR2 SYDVKM. The CDR3 loop reads CASSPQDRSSYEQYF. The DNA for the CDR3 is TGTGCCAGCAGTCCTCAGGACAGGAGCTCCTACGAGCAGTACTTC.

The gene calls are TRBV28 and TRBJ1-1; D is perhaps TRBD1 (6 bases). The V end was cut by 5 bases, the J end by 2 bases, with 15 bases between. The CDR3 is made up of 15 amino acids. Germline V CDR1 and CDR2: MDHEN, SYDVKM. DNA of the CDR3: TGTGCCAGCAGTCCTTACAGGGAGGGCAACACTGAAGCTTTCTTT. Amino acid sequence: CASSPYREGNTEAFF.

The V call is TRBV11-3, the J call TRBJ2-7, with D maybe TRBD1 (5 bases). The ends were cut back, 0 bases at V and 1 base at J, with 10 bases in the middle. Germline CDR1 reads SGHNT; CDR2 reads YENEEA. This CDR3 comprises 15 residues. The CDR3 spells CASSLDFQGSYEQYF. CDR3 nucleotide sequence: TGTGCCAGCAGCTTAGATTTTCAGGGATCCTACGAGCAGTACTTC.

The rearrangement joins TRBV4-1 to TRBJ2-1; 8 nucleotides agree with TRBD2. CDR3 length: 16 residues. J gave up 0 bases and V 4 bases, and 5 bases lay outside the gene matches. Germline CDR1 is MGHRA and CDR2 is YSYEKL. For the CDR3, the DNA is TGCGCCAGCAGCCGAGAGCTAGCGGGCTCCTACAATGAGCAGTTCTTC. This encodes CASSRELAGSYNEQFF.

This clone was observed once. V is TRBV2 and J is TRBJ1-6; a possible D gene is TRBD1 (5 bases). V was clipped by 3 bases and J by 9 bases, with 12 bases between them. The CDR3 is 14 amino acids. The germline V gene encodes CDR1 SNHLY and CDR2 FYNNEI. In nucleotides, the CDR3 is TGTGCCAGCAGTGATTTGGGGGGGGTTTCACCCCTCCACTTT. It encodes CASSDLGGVSPLHF. The whole variable domain, remainder taken from reference TRBV2 and TRBJ1-6, is EPEVTQTPSHQVTQMGQEVILRCVPISNHLYFYWYRQILGQKVEFLVSFYNNEISEKSEIFDDQFSVERPDGSNFTLKIRSTKLEDSAMYFCASSDLGGVSPLHFGNGTRLTVT.

The chain links TRBV4-1 to TRBJ2-7; 11 bases align to TRBD1. This CDR3 contains 16 residues. CDR1 is MGHRA and CDR2 is YSYEKL in the germline V gene. J gave up 1 base and V 0 bases, and 2 bases lay outside the gene matches. This CDR3 reads CASSQDRDRGSYEQYF. CDR3 nucleotides: TGCGCCAGCAGCCAAGACCGGGACAGGGGGTCCTACGAGCAGTACTTC.

This chain's CDR3 is CASSSPRRETQYF. Here the CDR3 DNA reads TGTGCCAGCAGTTCACCCCGGAGGGAGACCCAGTACTTC. The genes are TRBV28 and TRBJ2-5; tentatively, D is TRBD2 (5 bases). The CDR3 extends over 13 amino acids. Germline values: CDR1 MDHEN, CDR2 SYDVKM. The V end lost 4 bases, the J end lost 5 bases, and 11 bases lay between the germline ends.

V and J are TRBV25-1 and TRBJ2-5; 9 bases fit TRBD1. The V gene end was trimmed by 5 bases and the J gene end by 4 bases; junction bases not matched to a gene: 11. Germline-derived CDR1 and CDR2 are MGHDK and SYGVNS. The CDR3 has 16 residues. CDR3 region: CASSYRDRVGRETQYF. DNA of the CDR3: TGTGCCAGCAGTTATCGGGACAGGGTAGGCCGAGAGACCCAGTACTTC.

The V gene is TRBV7-6, the J gene TRBJ2-1; D possibly uses TRBD1 or TRBD2 (5 bases each). The CDR3 is made up of 14 amino acids. Germline CDR1 SGHVS, CDR2 FNYEAQ. V was pared by 0 bases and J by 4 bases, with 7 bases between. For the CDR3, the DNA is TGTGCCAGCAGCTTAGCGGGGGTGTACAATGAGCAGTTCTTC. It is translated as CASSLAGVYNEQFF. Combining the CDR3 with reference TRBV7-6 and TRBJ2-1 gives the whole variable domain GAGVSQSPRYKVTKRGQDVALRCDPISGHVSLYWYRQALGQGPEFLTYFNYEAQQDKSGLPNDRFSAERPEGSISTLTIQRTEQRDSAMYRCASSLAGVYNEQFFGPGTRLTVL.

This clone occurred once. This sequence joins TRBV25-1 and TRBJ2-1; no firm D call. CDR3 length: 12 amino acids. Between the trimmed V and J ends, which lost 5 bases and 11 bases, there was a span of 13 bases. The germline V gene has CDR1 MGHDK and CDR2 SYGVNS. This CDR3 reads CASSPLGRQQFF. The CDR3 DNA reads as TGTGCCAGCAGTCCTTTGGGCAGACAGCAGTTCTTC.

The CDR3 coding sequence is TGTGCCAGCAGTTTCCTCGACAGGAGGAACCTTGGCTACACCTTC. Translated, it gives CASSFLDRRNLGYTF. V usage is TRBV28 and J usage is TRBJ1-2, with D tentatively TRBD1 (6 bases). V was clipped by 3 bases and J by 7 bases, with 18 bases between them. Germline values: CDR1 MDHEN, CDR2 SYDVKM. CDR3 length: 15 residues.

J is TRBJ1-6 and V is TRBV9; D may be TRBD1 (5 bases). The CDR3 spans 15 residues. The germline V gene encodes CDR1 SGDLS and CDR2 YYNGEE. Between the trimmed V and J ends, which lost 4 bases and 9 bases, there was a span of 17 bases. CDR3 in DNA: TGTGCCAGCAGCTCCGGGACCTCGGGGGGTTCACCCCTCCACTTT. It is translated as CASSSGTSGGSPLHF.

The V gene is TRBV5-1, the J gene TRBJ2-7; a possible D gene is TRBD2 (6 bases). This CDR3 contains 14 residues. V gave up 2 bases and J gave up 3 bases, with 12 bases separating them. In germline, CDR1 is SGHRS, CDR2 YFSETQ. In nucleotides, the CDR3 is TGCGCCAGCAGCTTCCAGGGAGGACTCTACGAGCAGTACTTC. It codes for CASSFQGGLYEQYF. Drawing the rest from reference TRBV5-1 and TRBJ2-7, the complete variable domain is KAGVTQTPRYLIKTRGQQVTLSCSPISGHRSVSWYQQTPGQGLQFLFEYFSETQRNKGNFPGRFSGRQFSNSRSEMNVSTLELGDSALYLCASSFQGGLYEQYFGPGTRLTVT.

The chain has TRBV19 and TRBJ2-7; 10 bases line up with TRBD2. The V gene's germline CDR1 is LNHDA and CDR2 SQIVND (reference sequence). The V gene end was trimmed by 5 bases and the J gene end by 6 bases; junction bases not matched to a gene: 7. The CDR3 is 14 residues long. CDR3 coding DNA: TGTGCCAGTAGTGCCCTAGCGGGAGCTGGCGAGCAGTACTTC. It is translated as CASSALAGAGEQYF.

This clone was recorded a few times. This rearrangement joins TRBV5-4 to TRBJ2-7, with 11 bases identical to TRBD2. The V gene's germline CDR1 is SGHNT and CDR2 YYREEE (reference sequence). The CDR3 is 16 amino acids. Trimming took 2 bases from V and 2 from J; bases not matched to a gene: 6. In nucleotides, the CDR3 is TGTGCCAGCAGCTTCGTTAGCGGGAGGGCCGCCTACGAGCAGTACTTC. Residues: CASSFVSGRAAYEQYF.

This sequence joins TRBV29-1 and TRBJ2-2; maybe TRBD2 (5 bases). Germline V gene data show CDR1 as SQVTM and CDR2 as ANQGSEA. The CDR3 has 13 amino acids. Trimming took 5 bases from V and 4 from J, leaving 11 bases between them. The CDR3, as DNA: TGCAGCGTTAATGGACTTTCCACCGGGGAGCTGTTTTTT. Residues: CSVNGLSTGELFF.

The rearrangement uses TRBV7-2 and TRBJ1-4; D remains unclear. V lost 2 bases to trimming and J lost 2 bases, with 9 bases between them. Per germline, CDR1 SGHTA and CDR2 FQGNSA. The CDR3 length is 15 residues. The CDR3 here is CASSLNRLTNEKLFF. As DNA, the CDR3 is TGTGCCAGCAGCTTAAATAGACTGACTAATGAAAAACTGTTTTTT.

To note about this clone: Other DNA variants within this sample encode the same CDR3. The V call is TRBV5-4, the J call TRBJ2-7; no firm D call. The germline V gene has CDR1 SGHNT and CDR2 YYREEE (reference sequence). Trimming shortened V by 0 bases and J by 6 bases, and 4 bases separated the two germline ends. This CDR3 has 11 residues. Here the CDR3 reads CASSLGGEQYF. The CDR3 DNA reads as TGTGCCAGCAGCTTGGGGGGCGAGCAGTACTTC.

This CDR3 reads CASSPDRVYTQYF. CDR3 coding DNA: TGCGCCAGCAGCCCCGACAGGGTTTATACGCAGTATTTT. The chain is built from TRBV5-1 and TRBJ2-3, with 7 nucleotides matching TRBD1. Germline CDR1 and CDR2: SGHRS and YFSETQ. Losses at the gene ends were 4 bases for V and 7 bases for J; bases not matched to a gene: 6. The CDR3 runs to 13 residues. Complete variable domain (other parts from reference TRBV5-1 and TRBJ2-3): KAGVTQTPRYLIKTRGQQVTLSCSPISGHRSVSWYQQTPGQGLQFLFEYFSETQRNKGNFPGRFSGRQFSNSRSEMNVSTLELGDSALYLCASSPDRVYTQYFGPGTRLTVL.

V is TRBV19 and J is TRBJ2-3; 7 bases align to TRBD2. V trimming: 4 bases; J trimming: 11 bases; junction bases outside the gene matches: 6. The germline CDR1 and CDR2 sequences are LNHDA and SQIVND (reference sequence). This CDR3 has 12 residues. The CDR3: CASSNDGTKQYF. The CDR3 region has the DNA TGTGCCAGTAGTAATGACGGGACTAAGCAGTATTTT.

The chain combines TRBV4-2 with TRBJ2-1, with D possibly TRBD2 on 6 matching bases. Trimming took off 0 bases at V and 4 bases at J, with 10 bases between the two ends. Germline values: CDR1 LGHNA, CDR2 YNFKEQ. This CDR3 has 15 residues. The DNA of the CDR3 is TGTGCCAGCAGCCAAGATGGGGGACTGTACAATGAGCAGTTCTTC. Its protein is CASSQDGGLYNEQFF.

The rearrangement uses TRBV5-8 and TRBJ1-4; TRBD1 aligns across 10 bases. The germline CDR1 and CDR2 sequences are SGHTS and YDEGEE. V lost 4 bases and J lost 0; bases outside the gene matches: 9. This CDR3 has 18 residues. In nucleotides, the CDR3 is TGTGCCAGCAGCCCCGGGACAGGGGACCCCGCAACTAATGAAAAACTGTTTTTT. Translating it yields CASSPGTGDPATNEKLFF.

The chain is built from TRBV28 and TRBJ1-1; D remains ambiguous. CDR1 is MDHEN, CDR2 SYDVKM, per germline. This CDR3 region has 14 residues. V was pared by 6 bases and J by 11 bases, with 22 bases between. The CDR3 reads CASRGGSAPGRAFF. In DNA form, the CDR3 reads TGTGCCAGCAGGGGCGGATCAGCCCCCGGTCGGGCTTTCTTT.